This TCR beta chain was recorded in a study of T-cell memory formation after mild COVID-19. The overall study: Clusters of TCRs were largely donor specific. Study observations and caveats: The authors left the SARS-CoV-2 specificity of second-wave clones peaking on day 37 unconfirmed. Shrinking CD4+ clones were chiefly CM and EM; CD8+ ones were chiefly EMRA.

Trimming took off 0 bases at V and 6 bases at J, with 15 bases between the two ends. The germline V gene encodes CDR1 LGHNA and CDR2 YNFKEQ. The CDR3 contains 15 residues. This clonotype was counted between two and nine times. Its antigen is not known. From the 5' RACE reads, TCRdb called clonotypes with MiXCR, one entry per CDR3 protein. In the table there are under 400,000 distinct CDR3 sequences, around a fifth of which are singletons. The J gene is TRBJ2-7, the V gene TRBV4-2; D is unresolved. What was sequenced was PBMCs or a T cell subset sorted from them (not recorded which). The receptor was derived from an adult woman who had mild COVID-19 (a few samples of this study predate the infection). Cell type and time point are not known. For the CDR3, the DNA is TGTGCCAGCAGCCAAGAGTTCCGGACGGTCTCCGAGCAGTACTTC. This gives the protein CASSQEFRTVSEQYF.